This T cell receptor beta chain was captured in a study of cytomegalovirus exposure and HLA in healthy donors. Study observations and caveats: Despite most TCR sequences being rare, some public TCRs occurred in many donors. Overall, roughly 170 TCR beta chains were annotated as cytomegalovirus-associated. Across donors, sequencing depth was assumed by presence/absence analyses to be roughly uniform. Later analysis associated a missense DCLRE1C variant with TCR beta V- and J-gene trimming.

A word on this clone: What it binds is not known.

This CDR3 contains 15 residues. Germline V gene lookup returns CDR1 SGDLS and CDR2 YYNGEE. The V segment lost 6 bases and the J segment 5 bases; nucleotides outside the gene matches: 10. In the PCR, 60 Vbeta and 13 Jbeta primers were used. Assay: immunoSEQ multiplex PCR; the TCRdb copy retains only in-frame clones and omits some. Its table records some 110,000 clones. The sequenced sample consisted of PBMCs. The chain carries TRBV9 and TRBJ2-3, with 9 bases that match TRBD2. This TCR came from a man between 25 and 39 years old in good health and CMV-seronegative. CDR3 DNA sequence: TGTGCCAGCACCTCACTGACTAGCGGAGGAGATACGCAGTATTTT. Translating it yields CASTSLTSGGDTQYF.